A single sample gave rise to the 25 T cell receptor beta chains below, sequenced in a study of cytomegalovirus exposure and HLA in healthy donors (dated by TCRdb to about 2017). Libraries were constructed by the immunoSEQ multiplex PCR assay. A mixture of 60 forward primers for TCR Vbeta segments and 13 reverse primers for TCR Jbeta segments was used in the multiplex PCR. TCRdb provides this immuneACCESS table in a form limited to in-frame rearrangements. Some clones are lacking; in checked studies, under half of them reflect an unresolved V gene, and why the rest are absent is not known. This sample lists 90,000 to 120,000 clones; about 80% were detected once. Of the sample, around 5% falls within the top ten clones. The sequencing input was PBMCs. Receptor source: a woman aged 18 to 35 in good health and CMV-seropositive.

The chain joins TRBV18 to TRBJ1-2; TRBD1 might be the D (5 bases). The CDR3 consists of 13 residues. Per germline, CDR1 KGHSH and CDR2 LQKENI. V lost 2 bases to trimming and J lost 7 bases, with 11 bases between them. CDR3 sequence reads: CASSPKERGGYTF. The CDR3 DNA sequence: TGTGCCAGCTCACCAAAGGAAAGGGGTGGCTACACCTTC.

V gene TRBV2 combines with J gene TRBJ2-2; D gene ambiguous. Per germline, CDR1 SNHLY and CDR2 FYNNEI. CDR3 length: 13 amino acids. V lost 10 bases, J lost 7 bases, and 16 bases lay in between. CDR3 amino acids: CATLGIAGGELFF. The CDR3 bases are TGTGCCACGCTAGGAATTGCCGGCGGGGAGCTGTTTTTT.

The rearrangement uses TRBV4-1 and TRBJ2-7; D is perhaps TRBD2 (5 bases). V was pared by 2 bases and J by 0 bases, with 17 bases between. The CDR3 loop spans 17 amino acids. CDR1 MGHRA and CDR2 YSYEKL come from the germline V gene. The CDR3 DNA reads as TGCGCCAGCAGCCAACTCCCGGCCCCCGCGGGCTCCTACGAGCAGTACTTC. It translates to CASSQLPAPAGSYEQYF.

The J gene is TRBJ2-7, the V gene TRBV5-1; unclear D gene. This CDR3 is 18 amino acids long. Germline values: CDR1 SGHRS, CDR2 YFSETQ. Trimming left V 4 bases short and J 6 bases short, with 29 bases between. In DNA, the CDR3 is TGCGCCAGCAGCCCCGCCCCCTTGTCGTTGGGCCCAAGCTTCGAGCAGTACTTC. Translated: CASSPAPLSLGPSFEQYF.

The CDR3 loop reads CASSGHRDRVGQETQYF. The CDR3 coding sequence is TGTGCCAGCAGCGGGCACCGGGACAGGGTTGGTCAAGAGACCCAGTACTTC. The V call is TRBV9, the J call TRBJ2-5, with 9 bases identical to TRBD1. The CDR3 has 17 residues. V lost 3 bases, J lost 2 bases, and 11 bases stayed unmatched. Germline V CDR1 and CDR2: SGDLS, YYNGEE.

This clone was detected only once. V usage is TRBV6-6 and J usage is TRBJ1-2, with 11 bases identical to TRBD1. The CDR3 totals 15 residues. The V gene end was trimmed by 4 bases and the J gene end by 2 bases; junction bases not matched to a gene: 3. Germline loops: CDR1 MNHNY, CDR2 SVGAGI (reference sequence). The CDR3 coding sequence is TGTGCCAGCAGTTTCCGGGACAGGGGGAACTATGGCTACACCTTC. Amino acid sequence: CASSFRDRGNYGYTF.

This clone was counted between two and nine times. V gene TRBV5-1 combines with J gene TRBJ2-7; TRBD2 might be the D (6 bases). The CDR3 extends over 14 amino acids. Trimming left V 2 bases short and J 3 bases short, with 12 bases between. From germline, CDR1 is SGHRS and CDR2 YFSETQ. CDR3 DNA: TGCGCCAGCAGCTTATCTAGCGACCGCTACGAGCAGTACTTC. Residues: CASSLSSDRYEQYF.

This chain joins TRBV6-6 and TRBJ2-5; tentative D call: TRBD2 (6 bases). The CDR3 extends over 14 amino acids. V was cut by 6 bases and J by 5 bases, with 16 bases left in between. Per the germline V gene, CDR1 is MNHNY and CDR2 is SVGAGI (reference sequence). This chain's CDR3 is CASRRRASGETQYF. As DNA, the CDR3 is TGTGCCAGCAGGAGGAGGGCCTCAGGGGAGACCCAGTACTTC.

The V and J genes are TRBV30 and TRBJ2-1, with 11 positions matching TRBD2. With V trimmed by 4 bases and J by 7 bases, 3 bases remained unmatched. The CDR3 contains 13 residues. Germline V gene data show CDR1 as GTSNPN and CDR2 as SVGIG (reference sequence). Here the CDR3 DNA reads TGTGCCTGGACCGCTAGCGGGAGGAATGAGCAGTTCTTC. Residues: CAWTASGRNEQFF.

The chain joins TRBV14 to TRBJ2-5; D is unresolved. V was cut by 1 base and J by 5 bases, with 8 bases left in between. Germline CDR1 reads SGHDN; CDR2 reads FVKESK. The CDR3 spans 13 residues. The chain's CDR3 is CASSQGEVETQYF. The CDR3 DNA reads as TGTGCCAGCAGCCAAGGAGAGGTGGAGACCCAGTACTTC.

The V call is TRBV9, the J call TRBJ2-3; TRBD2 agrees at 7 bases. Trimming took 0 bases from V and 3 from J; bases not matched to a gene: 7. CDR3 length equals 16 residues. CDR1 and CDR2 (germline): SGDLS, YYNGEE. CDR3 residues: CASSVAGGGPTDTQYF. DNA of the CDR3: TGTGCCAGCAGCGTAGCGGGGGGAGGCCCAACAGATACGCAGTATTTT.

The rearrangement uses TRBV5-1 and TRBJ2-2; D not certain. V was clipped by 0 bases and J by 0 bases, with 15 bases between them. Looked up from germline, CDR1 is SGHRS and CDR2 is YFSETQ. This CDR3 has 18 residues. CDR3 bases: TGCGCCAGCAGCTTGGACCCCTATAGCACTTCGAACACCGGGGAGCTGTTTTTT. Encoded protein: CASSLDPYSTSNTGELFF.

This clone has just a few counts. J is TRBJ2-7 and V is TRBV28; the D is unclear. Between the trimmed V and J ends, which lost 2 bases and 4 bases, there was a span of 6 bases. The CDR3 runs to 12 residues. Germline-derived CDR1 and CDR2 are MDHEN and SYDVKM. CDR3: CASSLARYEQYF. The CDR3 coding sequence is TGTGCCAGCAGTTTAGCTCGGTACGAGCAGTACTTC.

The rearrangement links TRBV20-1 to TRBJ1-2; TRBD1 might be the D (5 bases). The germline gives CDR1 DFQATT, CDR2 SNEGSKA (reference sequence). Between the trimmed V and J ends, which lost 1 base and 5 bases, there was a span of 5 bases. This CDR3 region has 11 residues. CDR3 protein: CSARAGYGYTF. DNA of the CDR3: TGCAGTGCTAGAGCAGGGTATGGCTACACCTTC.

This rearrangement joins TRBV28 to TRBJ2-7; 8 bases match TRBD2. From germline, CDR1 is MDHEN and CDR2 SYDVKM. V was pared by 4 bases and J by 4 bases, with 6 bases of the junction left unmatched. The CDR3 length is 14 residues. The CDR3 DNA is TGTGCCAGCAGTTGGGGACTAGTGGATTACGAGCAGTACTTC. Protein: CASSWGLVDYEQYF. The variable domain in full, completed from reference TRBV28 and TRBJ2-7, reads DVKVTQSSRYLVKRTGEKVFLECVQDMDHENMFWYRQDPGLGLRLIYFSYDVKMKEKGDIPEGYSVSREKKERFSLILESASTNQTSMYLCASSWGLVDYEQYFGPGTRLTVT.

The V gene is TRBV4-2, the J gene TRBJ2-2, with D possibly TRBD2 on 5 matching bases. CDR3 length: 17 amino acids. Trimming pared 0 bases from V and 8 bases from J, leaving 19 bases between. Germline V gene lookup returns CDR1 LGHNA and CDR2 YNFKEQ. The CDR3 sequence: CASSQDWTGSVSGELFF. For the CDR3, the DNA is TGTGCCAGCAGCCAAGACTGGACGGGATCGGTTTCTGGGGAGCTGTTTTTT.

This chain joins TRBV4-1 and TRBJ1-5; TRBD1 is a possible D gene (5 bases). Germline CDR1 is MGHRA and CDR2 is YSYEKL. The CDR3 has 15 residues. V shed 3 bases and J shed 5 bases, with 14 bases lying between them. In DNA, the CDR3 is TGCGCCAGCAGCCAGGGTCTACAGGTCTATCAGCCCCAGCATTTT. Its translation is CASSQGLQVYQPQHF.

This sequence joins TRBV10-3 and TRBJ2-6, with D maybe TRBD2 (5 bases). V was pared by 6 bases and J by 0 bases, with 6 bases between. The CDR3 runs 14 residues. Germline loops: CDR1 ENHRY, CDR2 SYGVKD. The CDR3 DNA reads TGTGCCATCAGCACTAGCTCTGGGGCCAACGTCCTGACTTTC. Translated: CAISTSSGANVLTF.

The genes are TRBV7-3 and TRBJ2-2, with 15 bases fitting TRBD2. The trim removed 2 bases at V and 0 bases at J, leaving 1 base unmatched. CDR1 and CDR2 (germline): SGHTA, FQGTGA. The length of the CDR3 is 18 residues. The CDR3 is CASSLWTSGRANTGELFF. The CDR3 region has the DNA TGTGCCAGCAGCTTATGGACTAGCGGGAGGGCGAACACCGGGGAGCTGTTTTTT.

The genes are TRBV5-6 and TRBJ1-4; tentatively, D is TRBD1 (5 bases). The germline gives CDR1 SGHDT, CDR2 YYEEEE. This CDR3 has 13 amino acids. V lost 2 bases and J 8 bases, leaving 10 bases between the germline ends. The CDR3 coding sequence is TGTGCCAGCAGCTTAGCAGGGATCGAAAAACTGTTTTTT. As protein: CASSLAGIEKLFF.

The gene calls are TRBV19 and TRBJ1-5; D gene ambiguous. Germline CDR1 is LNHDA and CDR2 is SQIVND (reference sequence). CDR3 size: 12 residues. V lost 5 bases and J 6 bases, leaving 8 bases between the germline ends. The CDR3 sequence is CASSPHTQPQHF. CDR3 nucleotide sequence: TGTGCCAGTAGTCCCCACACTCAGCCCCAGCATTTT.

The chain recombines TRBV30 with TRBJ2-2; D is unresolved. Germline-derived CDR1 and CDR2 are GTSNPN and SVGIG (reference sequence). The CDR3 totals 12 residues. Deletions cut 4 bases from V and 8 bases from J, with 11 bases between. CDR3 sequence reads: CAWIIRPGELFF. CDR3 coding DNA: TGTGCCTGGATTATCAGGCCAGGGGAGCTGTTTTTT. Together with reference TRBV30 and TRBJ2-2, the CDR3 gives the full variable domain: SQTIHQWPATLVQPVGSPLSLECTVEGTSNPNLYWYRQAAGRGLQLLFYSVGIGQISSEVPQNLSASRPQDRQFILSSKKLLLSDSGFYLCAWIIRPGELFFGEGSRLTVL.

The CDR3 region has the DNA TGCGCCAGCAGCTTGTCCGATCGTAGGGGCTCCTACAATGAGCAGTTCTTC. Its translation is CASSLSDRRGSYNEQFF. The J gene is TRBJ2-1, the V gene TRBV5-1; the D gene is possibly TRBD1 (5 bases). The V end lost 1 base, the J end lost 0 bases, and 14 bases lay between the germline ends. CDR3 length: 17 amino acids. Germline CDR1 is SGHRS and CDR2 is YFSETQ.

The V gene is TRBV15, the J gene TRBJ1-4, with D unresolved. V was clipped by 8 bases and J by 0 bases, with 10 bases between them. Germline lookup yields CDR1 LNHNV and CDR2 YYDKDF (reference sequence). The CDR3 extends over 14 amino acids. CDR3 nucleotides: TGTGCCACCCGGCTCCGGGCAACTAATGAAAAACTGTTTTTT. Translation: CATRLRATNEKLFF.

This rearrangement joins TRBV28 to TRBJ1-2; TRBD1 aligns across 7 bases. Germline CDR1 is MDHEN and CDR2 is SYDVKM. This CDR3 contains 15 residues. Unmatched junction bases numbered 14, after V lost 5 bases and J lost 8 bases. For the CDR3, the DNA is TGTGCCAGCAGTGTTACCGGGCGGACAGGCGGAGGCTACACCTTC. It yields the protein CASSVTGRTGGGYTF.